This T cell receptor (beta chain) is drawn from a study of identical twins. Study findings and constraints: There were fewer insertions in abundant cord blood beta clonotypes, but memory repertoires showed no such pattern.

Concerning this clonotype itself: Its specificity is not known.

CDR3 length: 19 residues. Germline V CDR1 and CDR2: MGHRA, YSYEKL. Unmatched junction bases numbered 18, after V lost 7 bases and J lost 0 bases. MiXCR, applied by TCRdb to the 5' RACE reads, yields one record per CDR3 protein. The table includes 1.5 million to 2 million distinct CDR3 sequences, around 29% detected once. The TCR sequence derives from a newborn girl in good health. The chain joins TRBV4-1 to TRBJ1-2; 9 bases are a match to TRBD1. The sample taken for sequencing was cord blood. This CDR3 is CASTPVGGQGKGANYGYTF. The CDR3 region has the DNA TGCGCCAGCACTCCCGTCGGGGGACAGGGCAAGGGAGCTAACTATGGCTACACCTTC.